This T cell receptor beta chain was sequenced for a study of cytomegalovirus exposure and HLA in healthy donors. Study-level information: Earlier findings included roughly 100 million unique TCR beta sequences obtained from some 180 million T cells.

With 60 Vbeta and 13 Jbeta primers, the PCR was carried out. Measured with immunoSEQ multiplex PCR; TCRdb has only the in-frame clones, and not every one. This sample has under 130,000 clones, with 60% to 85% found just once. Notes on this clone: Its antigen remains unknown.

General study points: In a later analysis, common viral pathogens appeared linked to several of the most significant clusters.

Healthy bone marrow donors made up the donor group. Losses at the gene ends were 2 bases for V and 10 bases for J; bases not matched to a gene: 8. This CDR3 has 13 residues. Germline CDR1 SGHTS, CDR2 YDEGEE. The clonotype was recovered from a female donor in good health and CMV-seropositive. This chain uses TRBV5-8 with TRBJ1-2; the match to TRBD1 covers 7 bases. Sequencing used PBMCs. CDR3 sequence reads: CASSLWDDRDYTF. The CDR3 DNA reads as TGTGCCAGCAGCTTATGGGACGACAGGGACTACACCTTC.